These 20 T cell receptor beta chains share one sample of origin, sequenced in a study of response to subunit inactivated influenza vaccine. MiXCR was run by TCRdb on the RT-PCR reads, yielding one entry per CDR3 protein. The top ten clones hold around 13% of a sample with fewer than 700,000 distinct CDR3 sequences, 10% to 15% of them seen once. The input for sequencing was PBMCs from blood, taken more than 35 days after vaccination. All receptors come from a man aged 50 to 59 who received an inactivated influenza vaccine.

In its sample, this clonotype was seen many times. The chain recombines TRBV4-2 with TRBJ2-3; D remains ambiguous. The CDR3 consists of 13 residues. Germline CDR1 and CDR2: LGHNA and YNFKEQ. Trimming stripped 4 bases from V and 6 bases from J, with 11 bases between. This CDR3 reads CASSPTTPDTQYF. Written as DNA, the CDR3 is TGTGCCAGCAGCCCAACTACCCCCGATACGCAGTATTTT.

This clonotype was counted only a few times. The rearrangement uses TRBV7-9 and TRBJ1-2; no reliable D call. This CDR3 contains 15 residues. CDR1 is SEHNR and CDR2 is FQNEAQ in the germline V gene (reference sequence). The germline V and J ends were trimmed by 0 bases and 2 bases, with 10 bases remaining between them. CDR3 amino acids: CASSLAWSMNYGYTF. In nucleotides, the CDR3 is TGTGCCAGCAGCTTAGCATGGAGTATGAACTATGGCTACACCTTC. The whole variable domain, filled in from reference TRBV7-9 and TRBJ1-2, reads DTGVSQNPRHKITKRGQNVTFRCDPISEHNRLYWYRQTLGQGPEFLTYFQNEAQLEKSRLLSDRFSAERPKGSFSTLEIQRTEQGDSAMYLCASSLAWSMNYGYTFGSGTRLTVV.

This clonotype has a handful of counts. The chain joins TRBV14 to TRBJ2-1; unclear D gene. V gave up 4 bases and J gave up 2 bases, with 15 bases separating them. Germline assignment: CDR1 SGHDN and CDR2 FVKESK. The CDR3 covers 16 residues. CDR3 DNA sequence: TGTGCCAGCAGCCTTAGACGAGTACCCCCCTACAATGAGCAGTTCTTC. This sequence encodes CASSLRRVPPYNEQFF.

This clonotype was seen a few times. This chain connects TRBV5-5 to TRBJ1-5; D gene uncertain. CDR1 SGHKS and CDR2 YYEKEE come from the germline V gene (reference sequence). CDR3 length equals 14 residues. V lost 4 bases and J 0 bases, leaving 8 bases between the germline ends. The CDR3 DNA sequence: TGTGCCAGCAGCACCTCCGATAGCAATCAGCCCCAGCATTTT. Its protein product is CASSTSDSNQPQHF.

The chain uses TRBV28 and TRBJ2-5, with 10 positions matching TRBD2. V gave up 8 bases and J gave up 5 bases; unmatched junction bases: 8. This CDR3 is 14 amino acids long. From germline, CDR1 is MDHEN and CDR2 SYDVKM. The DNA for the CDR3 is TGTGCCAGCGCCAGCGGGGGGGTTGGGGAGACCCAGTACTTC. The encoded protein is CASASGGVGETQYF.

This clonotype has only a few counts. The rearrangement uses TRBV27 and TRBJ1-2; 7 bases fit TRBD1. This CDR3 spans 16 amino acids. In germline, CDR1 is MNHEY, CDR2 SMNVEV (reference sequence). Trimming took 7 bases from V and 7 from J; bases not matched to a gene: 18. The CDR3 DNA follows: TGTGCCAGCAATTCGAGACAGGGAGGACTCATCGGTGGCTACACCTTC. Translating it yields CASNSRQGGLIGGYTF.

This chain links TRBV10-3 with TRBJ2-3, with TRBD2 matching over 9 bases. The CDR3 is 16 amino acids. Trimming at V came to 7 bases and at J to 0 bases, leaving 8 bases not matched to a gene. Looked up from germline, CDR1 is ENHRY and CDR2 is SYGVKD. The CDR3 DNA follows: TGTGCCATCAAGGAAGTAGCGGGAGTAAGCACAGATACGCAGTATTTT. It codes for CAIKEVAGVSTDTQYF.

The chain uses TRBV30 and TRBJ2-5; 8 bases align to TRBD2. The CDR3 sequence is 14 residues long. Germline values: CDR1 GTSNPN, CDR2 SVGIG (reference sequence). Trimming cost V 1 base and J 5 bases; bases outside gene matches: 6. The CDR3 bases are TGTGCCTGGAGTGCCGGGGGGGCAGGGGAGACCCAGTACTTC. Translated, it gives CAWSAGGAGETQYF.

This clonotype was detected a few times. The chain has TRBV29-1 and TRBJ2-7; D remains unclear. CDR1 SQVTM and CDR2 ANQGSEA come from the germline V gene. The CDR3 length is 11 residues. Trimming stripped 2 bases from V and 2 bases from J, with 4 bases between. The CDR3 coding sequence is TGCAGCGTTGAACAAACCTACGAGCAGTACTTC. It is translated as CSVEQTYEQYF.

V and J are TRBV4-3 and TRBJ1-4; D might be TRBD1 (5 bases). This CDR3 is 15 amino acids long. Germline V gives CDR1 LGHNA, CDR2 YSLEER. Trimming cost V 3 bases and J 4 bases, with 12 bases left between them. The CDR3 coding sequence is TGCGCCAGCAGCCAGAGAGGGACGGGTAATGAAAAACTGTTTTTT. Translating it yields CASSQRGTGNEKLFF.

This clonotype turned up a few times. The rearrangement links TRBV6-5 to TRBJ1-1; D not resolved. The V end was cut by 2 bases, the J end by 1 base, with 11 bases between. CDR1 and CDR2 (germline): MNHEY, SVGAGI. The CDR3 spans 15 residues. CDR3 amino acids: CASSYTSTSNTEAFF. CDR3 DNA: TGTGCCAGCAGTTACACCAGTACGTCGAACACTGAAGCTTTCTTT.

This chain links TRBV29-1 with TRBJ1-1; the D is unclear. The CDR3 spans 11 residues. Germline assignment: CDR1 SQVTM and CDR2 ANQGSEA. Trimming shortened V by 4 bases and J by 11 bases, and 14 bases separated the two germline ends. CDR3 in amino acids: CSVVAGNGAFF. The CDR3 DNA reads TGCAGCGTTGTGGCGGGGAATGGGGCTTTCTTT.

V usage is TRBV7-3 and J usage is TRBJ2-5, with D perhaps TRBD1 (5 bases). Looked up from germline, CDR1 is SGHTA and CDR2 is FQGTGA. V was clipped by 5 bases and J by 5 bases, with 12 bases between them. The CDR3 loop spans 13 amino acids. CDR3 nucleotide sequence: TGTGCCAGCAGCAAGGGGATTCGGGAGACCCAGTACTTC. Protein: CASSKGIRETQYF.

This chain links TRBV7-2 with TRBJ1-3; D is uncertain. Germline CDR1 SGHTA, CDR2 FQGNSA. The CDR3 is made up of 13 amino acids. V lost 7 bases, J lost 1 base, and 8 bases lay in between. The CDR3 nucleotides read TGTGCCAGCACCCAGGATTCTGGAAACACCATATATTTT. This codes for CASTQDSGNTIYF.

The gene calls are TRBV7-2 and TRBJ2-2; 8 bases fit TRBD1. The germline gives CDR1 SGHTA, CDR2 FQGNSA. With 1 base clipped from V and 6 bases from J, the junction kept 4 bases outside the gene matches. The CDR3 extends over 15 amino acids. Written as DNA, the CDR3 is TGTGCCAGCAGCTTAGGGACAGGGTACCCCGGGGAGCTGTTTTTT. This encodes CASSLGTGYPGELFF. Together with reference TRBV7-2 and TRBJ2-2, the CDR3 gives the full variable domain: GAGVSQSPSNKVTEKGKDVELRCDPISGHTALYWYRQSLGQGLEFLIYFQGNSAPDKSGLPSDRFSAERTGGSVSTLTIQRTQQEDSAVYLCASSLGTGYPGELFFGEGSRLTVL.

This clonotype was seen only a few times. The germline gene is not matched at one end of the junction; a read error may be the cause. The rearrangement joins TRBV7-2 to TRBJ2-7; 10 positions agree with TRBD2. Per the germline V gene, CDR1 is SGHTA and CDR2 is FQGNSA. The CDR3 covers 15 residues. The CDR3 reads CASSPLSGRVYEHYF. CDR3 DNA: TGTGCCAGCAGCCCACTAAGCGGGAGGGTCTACGAGCATTACTTC.

The chain is built from TRBV5-1 and TRBJ2-5; D is undetermined. The CDR3 totals 15 residues. Germline-derived CDR1 and CDR2 are SGHRS and YFSETQ. V lost 4 bases and J lost 5, with 18 bases in between. CDR3 DNA: TGCGCCAGCAGCGGTTCGGTAAATTCGGTGGAGACCCAGTACTTC. It is translated as CASSGSVNSVETQYF.

CDR3 residues: CASSQEASGGRYTF. As DNA, the CDR3 is TGTGCCAGCAGCCAAGAAGCTTCAGGCGGCCGCTACACCTTC. The chain combines TRBV3-1 with TRBJ1-2, with unresolved D. Germline lookup yields CDR1 LGHDT and CDR2 YNNKEL (reference sequence). The CDR3 length is 14 residues. Trimming cost V 0 bases and J 9 bases, with 14 bases left between them.

This clonotype has ten or more counts. The chain carries TRBV7-9 and TRBJ2-5; D not certain. V was clipped by 5 bases and J by 5 bases, with 9 bases between them. The CDR3 runs 12 residues. In germline, CDR1 is SEHNR, CDR2 FQNEAQ (reference sequence). The CDR3 spells CASSGGGETQYF. The CDR3 DNA sequence: TGTGCCAGCAGCGGTGGTGGGGAGACCCAGTACTTC.

This clonotype appeared a few times. V is TRBV4-2 and J is TRBJ2-2; D assignment may be TRBD1 or TRBD2 (5 bases each). CDR3 size: 15 residues. CDR1 LGHNA and CDR2 YNFKEQ come from the germline V gene. The V end lost 5 bases, the J end lost 0 bases, and 10 bases lay between the germline ends. The CDR3 reads CASSGTAPNTGELFF. In DNA, the CDR3 is TGTGCCAGCAGCGGGACCGCCCCGAACACCGGGGAGCTGTTTTTT.